The clone carrying this TCR beta chain has ten or more counts. What it binds is not known. These data belong to a study of neurological immune-mediated disorders. Findings of the study overall: HTLV-1-associated myelopathy led in TCR clonal expansion, while multiple sclerosis ranked lowest, below healthy controls. The expanded clones of different subjects shared no CDR3 amino acid sequences (suggesting private repertoires in all groups).

Synthesis of cDNA was accomplished via 5'RACE employing 10-nucleotide random UMIs. TCRdb reprocessed the 5' RACE reads with MiXCR, giving one entry per CDR3 protein. The table shows approximately 48,000 distinct CDR3 sequences, with approximately 3% occurring only once. The CDR3 length is 13 residues. Germline V lookup: CDR1 SGHDT, CDR2 YYEEEE. The V end was cut by 1 base, the J end by 4 bases, with 7 bases between. This sequence joins TRBV5-6 and TRBJ2-3; D unresolved. What was sequenced was PBMCs. The clonotype originates from a woman aged 45-59 years with multiple sclerosis. CDR3: CASSLMFADTQYF. The CDR3 DNA reads TGTGCCAGCAGCTTGATGTTTGCAGATACGCAGTATTTT.